This T cell receptor beta chain stems from a study of blood T cells in healthy people across ages (dated by TCRdb to 2013 to 2016). In terms of the full investigation: In model experiments, roughly one uniquely barcoded TCR beta cDNA molecule per two T cells was captured by template switching. Using deep sequencing normalized with unique cDNA molecular identifiers, the study measured how TCR beta repertoire diversity changes with age. Four age groups were formed from the donors: young (average approximately 15 years), middle-aged (just under 40), aged (about 62) and long-lived (more than 75). Two additional independent replicas of 1 million unique cDNA reads from the same blood draw were analyzed for two donors (one aged 18 to 30 and one aged 80 or older). General findings and caveats noted by the study authors: Observed TCR beta diversity per million T cells fell roughly linearly with age, and a significant reduction was already apparent by age around 40. Compared with the aged group, the long-lived group had more naive CD4+ T cells, fewer expanded clones and increased TCR diversity, a pattern suggesting age selection. The percentage of naive T cells measured by flow cytometry correlated strongly with observed TCR beta diversity. Conclusive comparison of naive and antigen-experienced compartments was prevented by the profiling of bulk unsorted PBMCs. The CMV infection status of donors was not known, potentially confounding age-related changes in expanded clonotypes. Estimates of total diversity from one million sequenced T cells were regarded as lower bounds and underestimates.

Worth noting for this clonotype: The antigen it recognizes is unknown. Per-base qualities were not stored, and no clone one base away is much larger.

The approximately 39 donors, aged about 6 to 100 years, were systemically healthy Caucasian individuals from Russia. Approximately 9.7 milliliters of peripheral blood were drawn from each donor into EDTA-treated Vacutainer tubes. PBMCs were isolated by Ficoll-Paque density-gradient centrifugation, with at least 7 million obtained per sample. Trizol reagent was used to extract total RNA from the PBMCs, yielding at least 6 micrograms per sample. For every donor, an aliquot of PBMCs went through flow cytometry to measure the percentages of naive CD45RAhigh/CD27high T cells. Trimming removed 6 bases from V and 5 bases from J; the gene matches leave 13 bases unexplained. The CDR3 contains 16 residues, cysteine and phenylalanine counted. This entry keeps only the CDR3 DNA: 48 bases, framed from base 1. Taken from the germline V gene, the CDR1 and CDR2 loops are ENHRY and SYGVKD. The library was prepared using 5' RACE. Sequenced on an Illumina HiSeq 2500. A second 7 to 11 cycle PCR used a sample-barcoded 5' primer and a J-beta primer mix. A template-switch 5' adaptor carrying 12 random nucleotides introduced a unique molecular identifier onto each TCR beta cDNA molecule. Each sample yielded at least 3 million CDR3-containing paired-end reads. First-strand cDNA synthesis was performed from all RNA using the Mint cDNA synthesis kit, with priming by a TRBC-specific oligonucleotide. All cDNA was treated with uracil-DNA glycosylase and then went through a first 18-cycle PCR with the universal primers M1SS and BC2_uni_R. The study's processing was this. For normalization, 1 million high-quality reads, each with a distinct molecular identifier, were randomly selected from each sample. Instead of being binned into consensus sequences, reads with shared molecular identifiers were discarded. MiTCR, with a Q25 quality threshold and the strictest error-elimination algorithm, was used for CDR3 identification, clonotype clustering and error correction. A nonparametric unseen species model with Euler transformation was used to estimate a lower bound on total TCR beta diversity. TCRdb reprocessed the public reads (quality trimming at Q25 with fastp, clone calling with MiXCR) and kept in-frame beta chains. Rows are unified per CDR3 protein, each entry keeping the most common DNA and genes. TCRdb assigned the V and J calls; the authors' analysis was not used. This sample lists fewer than 1,200,000 distinct CDR3 sequences; about 23% were detected once. The top ten hold around 0.75% of the sample.

This sample was also put to use in a study of T cells of mothers and their children. That second report states: Nine systemically healthy Caucasian individuals, comprising three mothers and their six children, were included as donors. cDNA synthesis consumed the entire amount of extracted RNA, loaded at about 1.5 ug RNA in each 15 ul reaction. In the second PCR, sample barcodes and 2-4 random nucleotides were introduced via the M1S primer. Over 9 million TCR beta CDR3 reads were obtained for each mother, and millions of reads were obtained for each child. Thymic selection similarly shapes TCR recombination output in related and unrelated pairs, with minor effect from inherited differences. Related mother-child pairs always showed normalized repertoire overlap that was slightly higher than in unrelated mother-child pairs, though the difference was never significant. No persistent microchimeric T cell clones were found, with a detection sensitivity of 75 to 100 clones per million clonotypes. In the study, deep NGS was used to compare the TCR beta repertoires of mothers and children, and features distinguishing related mother-child pairs from unrelated individuals were sought. Mothers averaged about 40 +/- 4 years of age and children averaged approximately 11 +/- 4 years. After adapters were ligated using NEBNext reagents, the libraries underwent 100+100 nt paired-end sequencing on an Illumina HiSeq 2000. To prevent cross-contamination, the mother and child libraries were prepared a month apart and were sequenced in separate runs. Between roughly 500,000 and 2,300,000 distinct TCR beta clonotypes were identified per donor. Naive TCR beta clonotypes were estimated from low-frequency clonotypes matched to each donor's FACS-determined naive share, without sorting.

Sequencing was carried out using blood. This receptor was obtained from a girl aged 2-9 years in good health. This sequence uses TRBV10-3 and TRBJ2-3, with 8 bases aligning to TRBD2. The sequenced DNA is TGTGCCATCAGAAAAGACGGGGGGGCGGTGGAAGATACGCAGTATTTT. It is translated as CAIRKDGGAVEDTQYF.